Listed below are T cell receptor beta chains from one sample, sequenced in a study of Graves' ophthalmopathy and Graves' hyperthyroidism. One entry per CDR3 protein results from TCRdb running MiXCR on the multiplex PCR reads. This table has about 500,000 distinct CDR3 sequences, approximately 15% appearing once. The sequenced sample was blood. The receptors here all came from a woman in her 30s with Graves' ophthalmopathy. The CDR3 runs from the conserved cysteine through the conserved F or W. The D gene is left open where the match is weak. Rows may omit the clone size; those that give it use once, few, many or a size class.

d_call: TRBD1
clone_size: many
v_call: TRBV9
j_call: TRBJ1-2
cdr3_nt: TGTGCCAGCAGCGTAGTGGCAGGGGGCAGCTACACCTTC
cdr3_aa: CASSVVAGGSYTF

d_call: -
clone_size: many
v_call: TRBV20-1
j_call: TRBJ1-1
cdr3_nt: TGCAGTGCTACCACCTGGGTAGGGAACACTGAAGCTTTCTTT
cdr3_aa: CSATTWVGNTEAFF

d_call: -
clone_size: -
v_call: TRBV6-1
j_call: TRBJ2-7
cdr3_nt: TGTGCCAGCAGTGAAATCCTTCGTCTGCAGTACTTC
cdr3_aa: CASSEILRLQYF

d_call: TRBD2
clone_size: many
v_call: TRBV25-1
j_call: TRBJ2-7
cdr3_nt: TGTGCCAGCAGTGTTGTGGGACTAGCGGGCTACGAGCAGTACTTC
cdr3_aa: CASSVVGLAGYEQYF

d_call: -
clone_size: many
v_call: TRBV3-1
j_call: TRBJ2-5
cdr3_nt: TGTGCCAGCAGCCAAGGCTACAGGGTTGAAGAGACCCAGTACTTC
cdr3_aa: CASSQGYRVEETQYF

d_call: -
clone_size: many
v_call: TRBV29-1
j_call: TRBJ1-2
cdr3_nt: TGCAGCGTTGACAGGGGCTATGGCTACACCTTC
cdr3_aa: CSVDRGYGYTF

d_call: -
clone_size: many
v_call: TRBV28
j_call: TRBJ1-1
cdr3_nt: TGTGCCAGCACCGTCGACAGGACGAACACTGAAGCTTTCTTT
cdr3_aa: CASTVDRTNTEAFF

d_call: TRBD2
clone_size: many
v_call: TRBV7-9
j_call: TRBJ2-3
cdr3_nt: TGTGCTACGATTACTAGCGGGAGGGCGGATACGCAGTATTTT
cdr3_aa: CATITSGRADTQYF

d_call: TRBD1
clone_size: -
v_call: TRBV5-1
j_call: TRBJ2-5
cdr3_nt: TGCGCCAGCAGCCCTGGGACAGGGGGCATTGGAGAGACCCAGTACTTC
cdr3_aa: CASSPGTGGIGETQYF

d_call: TRBD1
clone_size: many
v_call: TRBV28
j_call: TRBJ1-2
cdr3_nt: TGTGCCAACTACGATCGACAGGGAGGTGGAGGCTACACCTTC
cdr3_aa: CANYDRQGGGGYTF

d_call: -
clone_size: many
v_call: TRBV12-3/TRBV12-4
j_call: TRBJ1-1
cdr3_nt: TGTGCCAGCAGTTTAGCTCGGGGCATGTGGACTGAAGCTTTCTTT
cdr3_aa: CASSLARGMWTEAFF

d_call: TRBD1
clone_size: many
v_call: TRBV24-1
j_call: TRBJ1-2
cdr3_nt: TGTGCCACCAGTGAGAAGACTGACAGGGGCTATGGCTACACCTTC
cdr3_aa: CATSEKTDRGYGYTF

d_call: TRBD1
clone_size: many
v_call: TRBV6-1
j_call: TRBJ2-7
cdr3_nt: TGTGCCAGCATGCCCGGGACAGGGGGCTCCGAGCAGTACTTC
cdr3_aa: CASMPGTGGSEQYF

d_call: TRBD1
clone_size: many
v_call: TRBV6-2/TRBV6-3
j_call: TRBJ1-1
cdr3_nt: TGTGCCAGCAGCCGAATGTTCCGGACAGGGTTCGGGAACACTGAAGCTTTCTTT
cdr3_aa: CASSRMFRTGFGNTEAFF

d_call: TRBD1
clone_size: many
v_call: TRBV15
j_call: TRBJ2-2
cdr3_nt: TGTGCCACCAGCGAGGGACAGGGGAACACCGGGGAGCTGTTTTTT
cdr3_aa: CATSEGQGNTGELFF

d_call: -
clone_size: many
v_call: TRBV19
j_call: TRBJ2-5
cdr3_nt: TGTGCCAGTAGTAAGGGCCGGGAGACCCAGTACTTC
cdr3_aa: CASSKGRETQYF

d_call: -
clone_size: many
v_call: TRBV19
j_call: TRBJ1-2
cdr3_nt: TGTGCCACGGGGTTTAATGGCTACACCTTC
cdr3_aa: CATGFNGYTF

d_call: TRBD1
clone_size: many
v_call: TRBV28
j_call: TRBJ1-6
cdr3_nt: TGTGCCAGCAGTTTATCCGGACAGGGGGCCTCTAGCTCCTATAATTCACCCCTCCACTTT
cdr3_aa: CASSLSGQGASSSYNSPLHF

d_call: -
clone_size: few
v_call: TRBV6-5
j_call: TRBJ1-6
cdr3_nt: TGTGCCAGCAGTTCCCAGGGCAGTAATAATTCACCCCTCCACTTT
cdr3_aa: CASSSQGSNNSPLHF

d_call: -
clone_size: -
v_call: TRBV9
j_call: TRBJ2-7
cdr3_nt: TGTGCCAGCAGCGTAGGCTGGGGGTCCCCCTACGAGCAGTACTTC
cdr3_aa: CASSVGWGSPYEQYF

d_call: -
clone_size: -
v_call: TRBV12-3/TRBV12-4
j_call: TRBJ1-3
cdr3_nt: TGTGCCAGCAGTTTCCCCGACGGGAACACCATATATTTT
cdr3_aa: CASSFPDGNTIYF

d_call: -
clone_size: many
v_call: TRBV6-5
j_call: TRBJ2-7
cdr3_nt: TGTGCCAGCTGGAGTGGGGTAGAGCAGTACTTC
cdr3_aa: CASWSGVEQYF

d_call: TRBD1
clone_size: many
v_call: TRBV19
j_call: TRBJ2-2
cdr3_nt: TGTGCCAGTAGTATGAGGGACAGAGGTTACGGCGGGGAGCTGTTTTTT
cdr3_aa: CASSMRDRGYGGELFF

d_call: -
clone_size: many
v_call: TRBV30
j_call: TRBJ2-2
cdr3_nt: TGTGCCTGTGGCAGGGGTTTCCCCGGGGAGCTGTTTTTT
cdr3_aa: CACGRGFPGELFF

d_call: -
clone_size: many
v_call: TRBV3-1
j_call: TRBJ2-7
cdr3_nt: TGTGCCAGCAGCTTCGGGAGACGGCGGATCTACGAGCAGTACTTC
cdr3_aa: CASSFGRRRIYEQYF

d_call: -
clone_size: -
v_call: TRBV2
j_call: TRBJ1-2
cdr3_nt: TGTGCCAGCATCCAGGGAAGTAACTATGGCTACACCTTC
cdr3_aa: CASIQGSNYGYTF

d_call: TRBD1
clone_size: few
v_call: TRBV28
j_call: TRBJ2-7
cdr3_nt: TGTGCCGGCAGTCTAAGGGACAGCCCCTACGAGCAGTACTTC
cdr3_aa: CAGSLRDSPYEQYF

d_call: -
clone_size: many
v_call: TRBV28
j_call: TRBJ2-7
cdr3_nt: TGTGCCAGCAGTTCCTACCGCGCCCGGAGGGCCTCCTACGAGCAGTACTTC
cdr3_aa: CASSSYRARRASYEQYF

d_call: -
clone_size: many
v_call: TRBV15
j_call: TRBJ1-2
cdr3_nt: TGTGCCACCAGCAGAGATGTTGGAACCGGCTACACCTTC
cdr3_aa: CATSRDVGTGYTF

d_call: -
clone_size: many
v_call: TRBV7-2
j_call: TRBJ2-7
cdr3_nt: TGTGCCAGCAGCTTAGCGGGGGGGCCCGAGCAGCACTTC
cdr3_aa: CASSLAGGPEQHF

d_call: -
clone_size: -
v_call: TRBV3-1
j_call: TRBJ2-3
cdr3_nt: TGTGCCAGCAGCCAAGAACAGGGAACAACAGATACGCAGTATTTT
cdr3_aa: CASSQEQGTTDTQYF

d_call: TRBD2
clone_size: -
v_call: TRBV27
j_call: TRBJ2-7
cdr3_nt: TGTGCCAGCAGTTTAGCAGCGGGAGGTTTCTACGAGCAGTACTTC
cdr3_aa: CASSLAAGGFYEQYF

d_call: -
clone_size: many
v_call: TRBV6-1
j_call: TRBJ1-1
cdr3_nt: TGTGCCAGCAGTGAACGCCGAGGGGGGAGCACTGAAGCTTTCTTT
cdr3_aa: CASSERRGGSTEAFF

d_call: -
clone_size: -
v_call: TRBV9
j_call: TRBJ2-3
cdr3_nt: TGTGCCAGCAGTATAAAGTACAGCACAGATACGCAGTATTTT
cdr3_aa: CASSIKYSTDTQYF

d_call: -
clone_size: many
v_call: TRBV6-6
j_call: TRBJ1-1
cdr3_nt: TGTGCCAGCAGTAGGACGGCGCCTGAAGCTTTCTTT
cdr3_aa: CASSRTAPEAFF

d_call: TRBD1
clone_size: many
v_call: TRBV6-1
j_call: TRBJ1-2
cdr3_nt: TGTGCCAGCAGTGAAGCGACAGGGGTCGGCTACACCTTC
cdr3_aa: CASSEATGVGYTF

d_call: TRBD1
clone_size: few
v_call: TRBV24-1
j_call: TRBJ1-1
cdr3_nt: TGTGCCACCAGTGACTCCGGGACAGTGAACACTGAAGCTTTCTTT
cdr3_aa: CATSDSGTVNTEAFF

d_call: -
clone_size: -
v_call: TRBV4-2
j_call: TRBJ1-5
cdr3_nt: TGTGCCAGCAGCCAAGATTTACCGTCGGCACTACAAAATCAGCCCCAGCATTTT
cdr3_aa: CASSQDLPSALQNQPQHF

d_call: TRBD1
clone_size: many
v_call: TRBV28
j_call: TRBJ2-5
cdr3_nt: TGTGCCAGCTTTCTTGGGACAGGAGGGGCTGAGACCCAGTACTTC
cdr3_aa: CASFLGTGGAETQYF

d_call: TRBD1
clone_size: many
v_call: TRBV20-1
j_call: TRBJ2-5
cdr3_nt: TGCAGTGCTGAGGGGGTGGGGACAGGGGGCAAGGAGACCCAGTACTTC
cdr3_aa: CSAEGVGTGGKETQYF

d_call: -
clone_size: -
v_call: TRBV12-3/TRBV12-4
j_call: TRBJ1-3
cdr3_nt: TGTGCCAGCAGTTTAGCAGGGAGGGGAAACACCATATATTTT
cdr3_aa: CASSLAGRGNTIYF

d_call: -
clone_size: many
v_call: TRBV7-9
j_call: TRBJ1-2
cdr3_nt: TGTGCCAGCAGCAAATTTGTCAAGAACTATGGCTACACCTTC
cdr3_aa: CASSKFVKNYGYTF

d_call: TRBD2
clone_size: -
v_call: TRBV19
j_call: TRBJ2-7
cdr3_nt: TGTGCCAGTAGTATAGGTTTGAGCGGGAGCTACGAGCAGTACTTC
cdr3_aa: CASSIGLSGSYEQYF

d_call: -
clone_size: many
v_call: TRBV12-3/TRBV12-4
j_call: TRBJ1-5
cdr3_nt: TGTGCCAGCAGTTTCGGCCAGGGTCAGCCCCAGCATTTT
cdr3_aa: CASSFGQGQPQHF

d_call: -
clone_size: many
v_call: TRBV19
j_call: TRBJ1-5
cdr3_nt: TGTGCCAGTAGTAGTCACAGCCTATATAGCAATCAGCCCCAGCATTTT
cdr3_aa: CASSSHSLYSNQPQHF

d_call: -
clone_size: many
v_call: TRBV7-3
j_call: TRBJ2-2
cdr3_nt: TGTGCCAGCAGCTTAATGACAACGAACACCGGGGAGCTGTTTTTT
cdr3_aa: CASSLMTTNTGELFF

d_call: TRBD1
clone_size: many
v_call: TRBV20-1
j_call: TRBJ1-2
cdr3_nt: TGCAGTGCTAGATCAGACAGGGGCTATGGCTACACCTTC
cdr3_aa: CSARSDRGYGYTF

d_call: TRBD1
clone_size: many
v_call: TRBV12-3/TRBV12-4
j_call: TRBJ2-7
cdr3_nt: TGTGCCAGCAGTCCGTCCCGGGACAGGGCCTATGGTCTTGGCGAGCAGTACTTC
cdr3_aa: CASSPSRDRAYGLGEQYF

d_call: TRBD1
clone_size: many
v_call: TRBV7-3
j_call: TRBJ1-1
cdr3_nt: TGTGCCAGCAGCTTTCCGGCGGCACAGGGGCCCGAAGCTTTCTTT
cdr3_aa: CASSFPAAQGPEAFF

d_call: -
clone_size: many
v_call: TRBV6-2/TRBV6-3
j_call: TRBJ2-5
cdr3_nt: TGTGCCAGCAGCACCAATTGGGAGACCCAGTACTTC
cdr3_aa: CASSTNWETQYF

d_call: -
clone_size: many
v_call: TRBV4-2
j_call: TRBJ2-7
cdr3_nt: TGTGCCAGCAGCCAAGATCTCGGCGGTACCTACGAGCAGTACTTC
cdr3_aa: CASSQDLGGTYEQYF

d_call: TRBD1
clone_size: once
v_call: TRBV6-1
j_call: TRBJ2-7
cdr3_nt: TGTGCCAGCAGTGCCGGGACAGGCTACGAGCAGTACTTC
cdr3_aa: CASSAGTGYEQYF

d_call: -
clone_size: many
v_call: TRBV2
j_call: TRBJ1-5
cdr3_nt: TGTGCCAGCAGTCAGGGGCACTTTAGCAATCAGCCCCAGCATTTT
cdr3_aa: CASSQGHFSNQPQHF

d_call: TRBD2
clone_size: many
v_call: TRBV2
j_call: TRBJ2-7
cdr3_nt: TGTGCCAGCAGTGCCGGGACTAGCTCCTACGAGCAGTACTTC
cdr3_aa: CASSAGTSSYEQYF

d_call: -
clone_size: many
v_call: TRBV2
j_call: TRBJ2-5
cdr3_nt: TGTGCCAGCAGCCCTGACCACGGCAGTCAAGAGACCCAGTACTTC
cdr3_aa: CASSPDHGSQETQYF